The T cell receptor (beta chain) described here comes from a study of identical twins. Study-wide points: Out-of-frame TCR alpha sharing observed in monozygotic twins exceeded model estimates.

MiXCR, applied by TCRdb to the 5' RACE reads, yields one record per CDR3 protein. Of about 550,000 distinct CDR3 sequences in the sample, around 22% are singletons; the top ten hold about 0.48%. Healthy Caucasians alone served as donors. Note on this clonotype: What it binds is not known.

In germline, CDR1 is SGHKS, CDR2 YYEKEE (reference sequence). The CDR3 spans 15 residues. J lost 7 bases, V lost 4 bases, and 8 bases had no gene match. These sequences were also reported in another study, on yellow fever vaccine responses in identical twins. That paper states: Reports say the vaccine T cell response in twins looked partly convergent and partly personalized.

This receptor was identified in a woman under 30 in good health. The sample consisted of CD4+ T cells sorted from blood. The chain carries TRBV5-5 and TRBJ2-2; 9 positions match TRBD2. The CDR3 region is CASSRIAGEGGELFF. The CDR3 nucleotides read TGTGCCAGCAGCCGGATAGCGGGAGAGGGCGGGGAGCTGTTTTTT. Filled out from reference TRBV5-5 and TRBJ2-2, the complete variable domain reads DAGVTQSPTHLIKTRGQQVTLRCSPISGHKSVSWYQQVLGQGPQFIFQYYEKEERGRGNFPDRFSARQFPNYSSELNVNALLLGDSALYLCASSRIAGEGGELFFGEGSRLTVL.